This T cell receptor (beta chain) comes out of a study of blood T cells in healthy people across ages. PCR was performed a second time for roughly 6 to 12 cycles using a sample-barcoded 5' primer and a J-beta primer mix. A single record per CDR3 protein comes from TCRdb applying MiXCR to the 5' RACE reads. Among hundreds of thousands of distinct CDR3 sequences listed, 22% were seen once. This receptor was taken from an older man in good health. The sequenced sample was blood.

Written as DNA, the CDR3 is TGTGCCAGCAGTTCACCCTCGGACAGGGGGAAGGACACCATATATTTT. Protein product: CASSSPSDRGKDTIYF. V is TRBV6-5 and J is TRBJ1-3, with 10 bases matching TRBD1. Looked up from germline, CDR1 is MNHEY and CDR2 is SVGAGI. With 4 bases clipped from V and 8 bases from J, the junction kept 11 bases outside the gene matches. The CDR3 sequence is 16 residues long.